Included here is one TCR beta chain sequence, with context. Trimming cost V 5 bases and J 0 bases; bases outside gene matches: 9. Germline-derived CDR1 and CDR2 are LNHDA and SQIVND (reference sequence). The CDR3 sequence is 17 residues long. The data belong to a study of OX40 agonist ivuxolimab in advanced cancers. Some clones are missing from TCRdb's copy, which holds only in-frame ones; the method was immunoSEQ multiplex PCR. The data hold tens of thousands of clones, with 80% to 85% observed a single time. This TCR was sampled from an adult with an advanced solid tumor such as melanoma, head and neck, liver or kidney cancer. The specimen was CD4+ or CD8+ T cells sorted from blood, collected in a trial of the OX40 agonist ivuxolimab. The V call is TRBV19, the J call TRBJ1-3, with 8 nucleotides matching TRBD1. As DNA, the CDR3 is TGTGCCAGTAGTTACCGGACAGGGAGGTTCTCTGGAAACACCATATATTTT. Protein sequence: CASSYRTGRFSGNTIYF.